Listed here are 18 T cell receptor beta chains from one sample, sequenced in a study of human T cells and chemical hapten exposure. In TCRdb, the 5' RACE reads were re-called with MiXCR into one record per CDR3 protein. The repertoire holds 70,000 to 85,000 distinct CDR3 sequences, approximately 15% seen once, with 6.8% in the top ten. The starting material, unfractionated whole blood, was used for total RNA extraction. These receptors came from a female donor in good health.

This clonotype was seen a handful of times. The V and J genes are TRBV11-2 and TRBJ2-3; 8 positions agree with TRBD2. The V and J ends lost 5 bases and 5 bases, in that order; junction bases with no gene match: 6. There are 14 residues in the CDR3. Germline CDR1 reads SGHAT; CDR2 reads FQNNGV. For the CDR3, the DNA is TGTGCCAGCAGCCCGGGACTAGATATAGATACGCAGTATTTT. This sequence encodes CASSPGLDIDTQYF.

This clonotype has more than one count but fewer than ten. The gene calls are TRBV2 and TRBJ2-1, with D perhaps assigned TRBD1 or TRBD2 (5 bases each). V was shortened by 5 bases and J by 4 bases, with 27 bases between the two germline ends. This CDR3 is built from 19 residues. In germline, CDR1 is SNHLY, CDR2 FYNNEI. The DNA of the CDR3 is TGTGCCAGCAGTCAAAATATCCGGGACCCCCGAAGACCTTACAATGAGCAGTTCTTC. The encoded protein is CASSQNIRDPRRPYNEQFF.

In nucleotides, the CDR3 is TGCAGTGCATTGGGACAGAGCACCGGGGAGCTGTTTTTT. It yields the protein CSALGQSTGELFF. V and J are TRBV20-1 and TRBJ2-2; 7 bases fit TRBD1. Germline CDR1 and CDR2: DFQATT and SNEGSKA (reference sequence). Trimming took 6 bases from V and 4 from J; bases not matched to a gene: 5. This CDR3 region has 13 residues.

A word on this clonotype: This CDR3 is missing its conserved last phenylalanine or tryptophan, likely due to a read error. The chain's CDR3 is CASSLGGEAFL. CDR3 sequence (DNA): TGTGCCAGCAGCTTAGGGGGTGAAGCTTTCTTG. The chain has TRBV7-9 and TRBJ1-1; D remains unclear. CDR1 and CDR2 from the germline V gene are SEHNR and FQNEAQ (reference sequence). V was pared by 1 base and J by 7 bases, with 4 bases between. The CDR3 is 11 residues long.

This clonotype was recorded a few times. This chain joins TRBV27 and TRBJ1-5, with D possibly being TRBD1 (6 bases). With 1 base removed from V and 6 bases from J, the gap between germline ends came to 16 bases. CDR1 MNHEY and CDR2 SMNVEV come from the germline V gene (reference sequence). The CDR3 runs to 16 residues. DNA for the CDR3: TGTGCCAGCAGTTTATTTTTTCGGGGGCAGGTTCAGCCCCAGCATTTT. The encoded protein is CASSLFFRGQVQPQHF.

The sample holds many counts of this clonotype. The chain combines TRBV7-9 with TRBJ2-3; 11 bases match TRBD2. CDR3 length: 19 amino acids. The germline gives CDR1 SEHNR, CDR2 FQNEAQ (reference sequence). The J segment lost 2 bases and the V segment lost 0 bases, leaving 10 bases of the junction unmatched. The CDR3 region is CASSLATGLAEGITDTQYF. Here the CDR3 DNA reads TGTGCCAGCAGCTTAGCAACGGGACTAGCGGAGGGAATCACAGATACGCAGTATTTT.

The rearrangement uses TRBV7-2 and TRBJ2-1, with 9 bases aligning to TRBD1. This CDR3 is built from 16 residues. The trim removed 5 bases at V and 0 bases at J, leaving 5 bases unmatched. The V gene's germline CDR1 is SGHTA and CDR2 FQGNSA. The CDR3 reads CASSQQGAGSYNEQFF. The DNA for the CDR3 is TGTGCCAGCAGCCAACAGGGGGCGGGCTCCTACAATGAGCAGTTCTTC.

The table lists this clonotype with many counts. V and J are TRBV7-2 and TRBJ1-5, with no clear D. Trimming stripped 3 bases from V and 5 bases from J, with 8 bases between. Germline CDR1 reads SGHTA; CDR2 reads FQGNSA. This CDR3 has 13 residues. In nucleotides, the CDR3 is TGTGCCAGCAGCTTGAGAGGGTATCAGCCCCAGCATTTT. This gives the protein CASSLRGYQPQHF.

The chain couples TRBV7-9 to TRBJ2-1; D might be TRBD2 (5 bases). V gave up 5 bases and J gave up 7 bases, with 21 bases separating them. This CDR3 has 16 amino acids. The V gene's germline CDR1 is SEHNR and CDR2 FQNEAQ (reference sequence). CDR3: CASSPQRRGQINEQFF. DNA of the CDR3: TGTGCCAGCAGCCCCCAGCGGAGAGGGCAGATTAATGAGCAGTTCTTC. Together with reference TRBV7-9 and TRBJ2-1, the CDR3 gives the full variable domain: DTGVSQNPRHKITKRGQNVTFRCDPISEHNRLYWYRQTLGQGPEFLTYFQNEAQLEKSRLLSDRFSAERPKGSFSTLEIQRTEQGDSAMYLCASSPQRRGQINEQFFGPGTRLTVL.

This chain links TRBV7-8 with TRBJ2-3; possibly TRBD2 for D (6 bases). Germline CDR1 reads SGHVS; CDR2 reads FQNEAQ. The CDR3 is 16 amino acids. V dropped 5 bases and J dropped 2 bases, with 17 bases sitting between them. The CDR3 nucleotides read TGTGCCAGCAGCCCGTCCTGGCTAGCGTACACAGATACGCAGTATTTT. Its translation is CASSPSWLAYTDTQYF.

J is TRBJ2-1 and V is TRBV13, with TRBD2 as a possible D gene (7 bases). V lost 3 bases to trimming and J lost 6 bases, with 21 bases between them. Per the germline V gene, CDR1 is PRHDT and CDR2 is FYEKMQ (reference sequence). The CDR3 is made up of 17 amino acids. This CDR3 is CASSLPPGGGGRNEQFF. As DNA, the CDR3 is TGTGCCAGCAGCTTGCCCCCGGGGGGCGGGGGACGCAATGAGCAGTTCTTC.

This chain uses TRBV28 with TRBJ1-5; D possibly corresponds to TRBD1 (6 bases). The V gene's germline CDR1 is MDHEN and CDR2 SYDVKM. The V and J ends lost 3 bases and 6 bases respectively, with 12 bases between them. The CDR3 sequence is 14 residues long. CDR3 DNA sequence: TGTGCCAGCAGTTTTAGTCTAGGGGGTCAGCCCCAGCATTTT. This sequence encodes CASSFSLGGQPQHF.

This clonotype was observed a handful of times. This chain joins TRBV5-1 and TRBJ2-7; the match to TRBD1 covers 8 bases. V gave up 4 bases and J gave up 5 bases; unmatched junction bases: 8. In germline, CDR1 is SGHRS, CDR2 YFSETQ. This CDR3 is built from 14 residues. CDR3 coding DNA: TGCGCCAGCAGCGCTAGGACAGGGAACGACGAGCAGTACTTC. Translated, it gives CASSARTGNDEQYF.

V and J are TRBV10-3 and TRBJ1-3; D remains unclear. From germline, CDR1 is ENHRY and CDR2 SYGVKD. CDR3 length equals 14 residues. Trimming took 6 bases from V and 0 from J, leaving 9 bases between them. The CDR3 here is CAISPEPSGNTIYF. CDR3 DNA: TGTGCCATCAGCCCGGAGCCCTCTGGAAACACCATATATTTT.

The chain carries TRBV25-1 and TRBJ1-2; TRBD1 might be the D (5 bases). From germline, CDR1 is MGHDK and CDR2 SYGVNS. The CDR3 extends over 14 amino acids. V lost 6 bases, J lost 0 bases, and 11 bases lay in between. The CDR3 coding sequence is TGTGCCAGCAGCAGGGACGGAGCTAACTATGGCTACACCTTC. Residues: CASSRDGANYGYTF.

This clonotype has a handful of counts. This rearrangement joins TRBV4-1 to TRBJ1-6; 8 positions agree with TRBD1. V dropped 4 bases and J dropped 9; count of bases not matched to a gene: 11. The CDR3 runs to 16 residues. The germline CDR1 and CDR2 sequences are MGHRA and YSYEKL. The CDR3 nucleotides are TGCGCCAGCAGCCCGGGGAGGACAGGGTTGACTTCACCCCTCCACTTT. This encodes CASSPGRTGLTSPLHF.

This clonotype was picked up a small number of times. The rearrangement uses TRBV2 and TRBJ1-1; D call uncertain. V lost 7 bases to trimming and J lost 0 bases, with 15 bases between them. From germline, CDR1 is SNHLY and CDR2 FYNNEI. The CDR3 consists of 15 residues. The CDR3 DNA is TGTGCCAGCAAACTTAGGACGGAGATGAACACTGAAGCTTTCTTT. This codes for CASKLRTEMNTEAFF. The entire variable domain, with the rest obtained from reference TRBV2 and TRBJ1-1, is as follows: EPEVTQTPSHQVTQMGQEVILRCVPISNHLYFYWYRQILGQKVEFLVSFYNNEISEKSEIFDDQFSVERPDGSNFTLKIRSTKLEDSAMYFCASKLRTEMNTEAFFGQGTRLTVV.

The CDR3 DNA reads TGTGCCACCAGCAGAGATCGGGGGGAAGCTTTCTTT. Translated, it gives CATSRDRGEAFF. The rearrangement links TRBV15 to TRBJ1-1; D might be TRBD1 (5 bases). CDR3 length equals 12 residues. CDR1 and CDR2 (germline): LNHNV, YYDKDF (reference sequence). Trimming left V 0 bases short and J 8 bases short, with 7 bases between.